The present TCR beta chain was sequenced within a study of tissue T cells after allogeneic stem cell transplantation. Study-level results: Anatomically similar tissues had similar TCR repertoires within each patient. Across patients, clones rarely overlapped, yet motif clusters were shared tissue-specifically. Blood and spleen captured only part of the tissue TCR repertoire. Limitations included a small, clinically heterogeneous cohort and limited sampling depth.

Germline V gene lookup returns CDR1 SNHLY and CDR2 FYNGKV (reference sequence). This CDR3 is 16 amino acids long. V dropped 1 base and J dropped 4; count of bases not matched to a gene: 6. The data were produced by immunoSEQ multiplex PCR, yet TCRdb's version contains in-frame clones alone and is incomplete. The sample consists of approximately 45,000 clones, approximately 73% of them appearing once. With respect to this clone: The antigen is not known. Germline and genes here are mouse. The observed sequence ends 1 residue before the CDR3 terminus, with the missing tail filled in from the germline J gene.

The sample comprised sorted cells pooled from one or two spleens. This clonotype originated in a pool of C57BL/6 mice in good health. J is TRBJ1-4 and V is TRBV3; TRBD1 aligns across 7 bases. The CDR3 DNA, read in part, is TGTGCCAGCAGCTTAGACGGCAGGGGGTTCAACGAAAGATTATTT. Its protein is CASSLDGRGFNERLF. The CDR3 as a whole reads CASSLDGRGFNERLFF. Combining the CDR3 with reference TRBV3 and TRBJ1-4 gives the whole variable domain GPKVLQIPSHQIIDMGQMVTLNCDPVSNHLYFYWYKQILGQQMEFLVNFYNGKVMEKSKLFKDQFSVERPDGSYFTLKIQPTALEDSAVYFCASSLDGRGFNERLFFGHGTKLSVL.